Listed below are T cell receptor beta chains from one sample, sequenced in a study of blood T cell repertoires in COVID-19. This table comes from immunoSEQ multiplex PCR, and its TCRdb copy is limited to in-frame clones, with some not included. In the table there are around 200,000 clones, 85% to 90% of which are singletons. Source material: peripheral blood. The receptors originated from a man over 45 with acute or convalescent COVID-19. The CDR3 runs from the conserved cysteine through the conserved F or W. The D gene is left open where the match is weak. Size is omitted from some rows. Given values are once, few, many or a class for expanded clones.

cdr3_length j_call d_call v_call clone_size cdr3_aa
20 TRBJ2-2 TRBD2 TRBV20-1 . CSASRGGPGLAGGLTGELFF
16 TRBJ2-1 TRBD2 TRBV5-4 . CASSSGSGGPYNEQFF
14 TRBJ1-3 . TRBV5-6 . CASSREVSGNTIYF
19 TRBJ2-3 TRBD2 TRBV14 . CASSPYEGLAFGSTDTQYF
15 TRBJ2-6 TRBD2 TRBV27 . CASRAGGAGANVLTF
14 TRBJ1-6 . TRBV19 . CASTSGQYNSPLHF
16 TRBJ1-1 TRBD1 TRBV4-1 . CASSQEGQGLRREAFF
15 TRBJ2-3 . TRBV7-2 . CASSLGSNPAATQYF
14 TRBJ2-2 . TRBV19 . CASSNQGGSGELFF
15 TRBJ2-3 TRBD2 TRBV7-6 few CASRLSGASTDTQYF
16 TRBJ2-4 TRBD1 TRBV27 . CASSSGQFLAKNIQYF
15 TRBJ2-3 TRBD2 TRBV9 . CASSGAGTSGSLQYF
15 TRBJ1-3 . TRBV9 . CASSVAGQGAHTIYF
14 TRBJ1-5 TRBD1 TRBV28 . CASTDRASNQPQHF
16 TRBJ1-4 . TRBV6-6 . CASSYKRGVVDEKLFF
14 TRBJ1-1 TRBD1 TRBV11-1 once CASSAGQGFTEAFF
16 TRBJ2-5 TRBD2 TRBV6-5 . CASSYGILAGEETQYF
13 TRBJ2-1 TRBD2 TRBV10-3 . CAISTAGGDEQFF
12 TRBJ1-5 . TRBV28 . CASTDTNQPQHF
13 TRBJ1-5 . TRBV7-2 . CASSLRTEQPQHF
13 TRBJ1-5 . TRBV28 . CASSLDRDQPQHF
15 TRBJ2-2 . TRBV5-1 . CASSFAGGAPGELFF
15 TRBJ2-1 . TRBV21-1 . CASTQGAGRYNEQFF
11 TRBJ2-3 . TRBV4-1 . CASSQDDEVTF
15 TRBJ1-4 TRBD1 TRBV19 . CASSLTGTGREKLFF
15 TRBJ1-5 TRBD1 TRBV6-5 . CASNDGQGAGQPQHF
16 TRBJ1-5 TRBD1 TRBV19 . CASSIAGDSENQPQHF
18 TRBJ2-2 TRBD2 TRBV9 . CASSVSPSGSSSSGELFF
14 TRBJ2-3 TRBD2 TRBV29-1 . CSVVRGEGSDTQYF
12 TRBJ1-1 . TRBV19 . CASSISPVEAFF
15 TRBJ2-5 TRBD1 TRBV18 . CASSLGTGEQETQYF
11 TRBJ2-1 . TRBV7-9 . CASSFPDEQFF
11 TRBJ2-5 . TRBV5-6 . CASSFSETQYF
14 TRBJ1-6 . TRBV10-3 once CAITEGPGVSPLHF
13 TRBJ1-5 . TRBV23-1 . CASSLVSNQPQHF
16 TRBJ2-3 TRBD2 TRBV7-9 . CASSPGTSGRSDTQYF
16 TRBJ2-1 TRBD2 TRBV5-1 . CASSPERGTTYNEQFF
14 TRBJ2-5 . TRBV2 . CASSGPAKGETQYF
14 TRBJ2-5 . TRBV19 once CASSSHRIQETQYF
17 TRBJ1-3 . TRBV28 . CASSPLGRFLSGNTIYF
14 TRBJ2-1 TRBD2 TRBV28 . CASLPGLAFNEQFF
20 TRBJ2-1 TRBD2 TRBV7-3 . CASSLRASGGRYISYNEQFF
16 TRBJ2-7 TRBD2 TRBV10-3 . CAISEWTSGRSYEQYF
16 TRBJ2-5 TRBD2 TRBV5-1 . CASSLQRLAGQETQYF
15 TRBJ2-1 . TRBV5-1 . CASSIGQSGRDEQFF
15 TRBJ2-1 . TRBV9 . CASSVDGGLYNEQFF
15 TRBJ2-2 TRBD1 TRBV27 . CASSPTTGFTGELFF
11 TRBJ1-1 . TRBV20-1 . CSGHMNTEAFF
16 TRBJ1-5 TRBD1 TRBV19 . CASSIITGGGNQPQHF
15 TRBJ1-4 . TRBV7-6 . CASSLEGQGAEKLFF